This TCR beta chain was recovered during a study of shared clonotypes between healthy human individuals. Naive CD45RA+ and memory CD45RA-negative subsets were split from CD4+ cells. Study-wide results and caveats: Although depth was large, rarefaction showed that sequencing of the sorted subsets was incomplete.

The CDR3 has 15 amino acids. After removal of 4 bases from V and 4 bases from J, the junction contained 9 bases not matched to a gene. Per the germline V gene, CDR1 is SGHDT and CDR2 is YYEEEE. Concerning this clone: The antigen is undetermined.

Deep-level assay runs were performed. The repertoire was sequenced with immunoSEQ multiplex PCR; TCRdb's copy has only in-frame clones and lacks some. Here the sample spans over a million clones, roughly 96% being singletons. The TCR comes from a man aged 25-45 years in good health. The material sequenced was naive CD4+ T cells sorted from blood. The subset here: CD45RA+ positively selected. The chain joins TRBV5-6 to TRBJ2-5; 8 bases fit TRBD1. The CDR3 is CASSHALTGGETQYF. DNA for the CDR3: TGTGCCAGCAGCCATGCATTAACAGGGGGAGAGACCCAGTACTTC.